A single sample is the source of the 2 T cell receptor beta chains below, sequenced in a study of technical replicates of blood from a handful of donors. Clones were read by immunoSEQ multiplex PCR, and TCRdb kept only the in-frame ones, dropping some. The profile shows around 72,000 clones, approximately 89% of them singletons. The sample was PBMCs. The source is a human donor in good health. Some clones in this sample may be carry-over from other donors' samples.

The chain joins TRBV13 to TRBJ2-7, with 10 bases that match TRBD2. The CDR3 runs to 19 residues. The V and J ends lost 5 bases and 0 bases, in that order; junction bases with no gene match: 16. Germline CDR1 and CDR2: PRHDT and FYEKMQ (reference sequence). The CDR3 loop is CASSTQGRVLAGTSYEQYF. The DNA of the CDR3 is TGTGCCAGCAGCACACAGGGGCGTGTACTAGCGGGGACCTCCTACGAGCAGTACTTC.

This rearrangement joins TRBV2 to TRBJ2-1, with a tentative D call TRBD1 (9 bases). The CDR3 totals 16 residues. The V and J ends lost 8 bases and 7 bases respectively, with 24 bases between them. Germline loops: CDR1 SNHLY, CDR2 FYNNEI. The CDR3 region is CASRTGGTAGVNEQFF. In DNA form, the CDR3 reads TGTGCCAGCCGAACAGGGGGCACAGCGGGAGTAAATGAGCAGTTCTTC.